These 19 T cell receptor beta chains share one sample of origin, sequenced in a study of shared clonotypes between healthy human individuals. Generated by immunoSEQ multiplex PCR, the TCRdb table keeps only in-frame clones and is missing some. The table includes over 95,000 clones, around half detected once. Sequencing was carried out using PBMCs. The receptor source for this set is a woman aged 40 to 50 in good health. Some clones in this sample may be carry-over from other donors' samples.

The chain recombines TRBV29-1 with TRBJ2-7; D perhaps matches TRBD1 (6 bases). The V end was cut by 6 bases, the J end by 5 bases, with 17 bases between. The CDR3 is 13 amino acids. Germline loops: CDR1 SQVTM, CDR2 ANQGSEA. CDR3 sequence (DNA): TGCAGCGTGGGTGTGACAGGTTCCCACGAGCAGTACTTC. This translates into CSVGVTGSHEQYF.

This chain joins TRBV18 and TRBJ2-7; a weak D match, TRBD1 (6 bases). Germline CDR1 reads KGHSH; CDR2 reads LQKENI. V lost 3 bases to trimming and J lost 3 bases, with 9 bases between them. The CDR3 totals 13 residues. CDR3 amino acids: CASSPGQIYEQYF. CDR3 coding DNA: TGTGCCAGCTCACCCGGACAGATCTACGAGCAGTACTTC.

In regard to this clone: With a much larger clone just one base away, this may be a read error. At the DNA level, this CDR3 is encoded by other sequences in the same sample as well. The V gene is TRBV5-4, the J gene TRBJ2-7; D assignment may be TRBD1 or TRBD2 (5 bases each). Germline V gene lookup returns CDR1 SGHNT and CDR2 YYREEE (reference sequence). The CDR3 has 15 residues. CDR3 nucleotide sequence: TGTGCCAGCAGCTTGGCGGGGCGGCTTGACTACGAGCAATACTTC. This translates into CASSLAGRLDYEQYF.

This clone was observed a few times. The J gene is TRBJ2-7, the V gene TRBV10-3; no clear D gene. The CDR3 covers 12 residues. Germline V lookup: CDR1 ENHRY, CDR2 SYGVKD. V was shortened by 0 bases and J by 3 bases, with 3 bases between the two germline ends. This chain's CDR3 is CAISESLYEQYF. CDR3 in DNA: TGTGCCATCAGTGAGTCCCTCTACGAGCAGTACTTC.

As for this clone: A far larger clone is only one base removed, so a read error is likely. The chain is built from TRBV29-1 and TRBJ2-7; D call uncertain. Looked up from germline, CDR1 is SQVTM and CDR2 is ANQGSEA. The CDR3 is 12 amino acids. V lost 4 bases, J lost 5 bases, and 12 bases lay in between. The CDR3 loop reads CSVVAASDEQYF. DNA for the CDR3: TGCAGCGTTGTCGCCGCCAGCGACGAGCAGTACTTC.

This clone turned up a few times. This chain joins TRBV6-4 and TRBJ2-3; D may correspond to TRBD1 or TRBD2 (5 bases each). The CDR3 is 14 residues long. Germline assignment: CDR1 MRHNA and CDR2 SNTAGT. V was clipped by 5 bases and J by 0 bases, with 9 bases between them. DNA of the CDR3: TGTGCCAGCAGTCGGGGCGGTAGCACAGATACGCAGTATTTT. It encodes CASSRGGSTDTQYF.

The J gene is TRBJ1-3, the V gene TRBV5-1, with TRBD1 identical over 8 bases. The CDR3 contains 16 residues. Trimming cost V 0 bases and J 0 bases; bases outside gene matches: 2. Germline V lookup: CDR1 SGHRS, CDR2 YFSETQ. CDR3: CASSLGDRGSGNTIYF. CDR3 nucleotide sequence: TGCGCCAGCAGCTTGGGCGACAGGGGCTCTGGAAACACCATATATTTT.

The chain uses TRBV20-1 and TRBJ2-5; D remains ambiguous. The J call may be faulty, since TRBJ2-7 better matches the DNA end. This CDR3 has 10 amino acids. The germline gives CDR1 DFQATT, CDR2 SNEGSKA (reference sequence). CDR3 in amino acids: CSAGRYEQYF. Here the CDR3 DNA reads TGCAGTGCTGGGCGGTACGAGCAGTACTTC.

Worth noting for this clone: A far larger clone is only one base removed, so a read error is likely. Since the CDR3 does not end with the conserved phenylalanine or tryptophan, this likely comes from a read error. The chain uses TRBV29-1 and TRBJ2-3, with 8 bases lining up with TRBD1. After removal of 1 base from V and 6 bases from J, the junction contained 6 bases not matched to a gene. The CDR3 totals 14 residues. The germline gives CDR1 SQVTM, CDR2 ANQGSEA. The CDR3 spells CSVEGTGFTDTQYL. CDR3 coding DNA: TGCAGCGTTGAAGGGACAGGGTTTACGGATACGCAGTATCTT.

The chain recombines TRBV10-3 with TRBJ1-3; D unclear. Trimming left V 11 bases short and J 2 bases short, with 19 bases between. The length of the CDR3 is 15 residues. Germline assignment: CDR1 ENHRY and CDR2 SYGVKD. The CDR3 DNA is TGTGCCTCGTTTTTGGGTCGGACGACTGGAAACACCATATATTTT. This gives the protein CASFLGRTTGNTIYF.

CDR3 sequence reads: CASSVTPSSYEQYF. Written as DNA, the CDR3 is TGTGCCAGCAGCGTAACGCCCAGCTCCTACGAGCAGTACTTC. The J gene is TRBJ2-7, the V gene TRBV9; no clear D gene. Germline assignment: CDR1 SGDLS and CDR2 YYNGEE. V was clipped by 1 base and J by 0 bases, with 8 bases between them. CDR3 length: 14 residues.

This clone was counted a single time. The J gene is TRBJ2-7, the V gene TRBV9; 9 nucleotides align to TRBD1. This CDR3 contains 16 residues. The trim removed 4 bases at V and 2 bases at J, leaving 10 bases unmatched. The germline V gene encodes CDR1 SGDLS and CDR2 YYNGEE. CDR3 DNA: TGTGCCAGCAGCCCAAGAGCGACAGGGGGGGCCTACGAGCAGTACTTC. Its translation is CASSPRATGGAYEQYF. The whole variable domain, filled in from reference TRBV9 and TRBJ2-7, reads DSGVTQTPKHLITATGQRVTLRCSPRSGDLSVYWYQQSLDQGLQFLIQYYNGEERAKGNILERFSAQQFPDLHSELNLSSLELGDSALYFCASSPRATGGAYEQYFGPGTRLTVT.

The V and J genes are TRBV29-1 and TRBJ2-3, with TRBD1 matching over 8 bases. There are 19 residues in the CDR3. Germline V lookup: CDR1 SQVTM, CDR2 ANQGSEA. V shed 8 bases and J 3 bases; nucleotides not matched to a gene: 25. DNA of the CDR3: TGCAGCCTCATTATTAGCCGGACAGGGACAACTAGGGGTACAGATACGCAGTATTTT. Its protein product is CSLIISRTGTTRGTDTQYF.

This rearrangement joins TRBV7-3 to TRBJ2-5; either TRBD1 or TRBD2 may fit D (5 bases each). Germline V gene data show CDR1 as SGHTA and CDR2 as FQGTGA. Trimming pared 1 base from V and 3 bases from J, leaving 9 bases between. This CDR3 is built from 14 residues. The CDR3, as DNA: TGTGCCAGCAGCTTAATGGGACGAGAAGAGACCCAGTACTTC. This translates into CASSLMGREETQYF.

V is TRBV4-2 and J is TRBJ2-7; the match to TRBD1 covers 8 bases. Losses at the gene ends were 4 bases for V and 4 bases for J; bases not matched to a gene: 12. Germline values: CDR1 LGHNA, CDR2 YNFKEQ. The CDR3 spans 16 residues. CDR3 protein: CASSLLAGTGEYEQYF. The CDR3 coding sequence is TGTGCCAGCAGCCTCCTGGCCGGGACAGGAGAATACGAGCAGTACTTC.

The V call is TRBV6-6, the J call TRBJ2-7; possible D gene TRBD2, 5 bases. CDR1 MNHNY and CDR2 SVGAGI come from the germline V gene (reference sequence). CDR3 length: 12 residues. With 6 bases removed from V and 3 bases from J, the gap between germline ends came to 9 bases. The CDR3 is CASSRDYYEQYF. In DNA form, the CDR3 reads TGTGCCAGCAGCCGCGACTACTACGAGCAGTACTTC.

This chain uses TRBV9 with TRBJ1-4; no firm D call. Trimming took off 4 bases at V and 4 bases at J, with 8 bases between the two ends. The CDR3 sequence is 13 residues long. Germline loops: CDR1 SGDLS, CDR2 YYNGEE. The CDR3: CASSRDGNEKLFF. In nucleotides, the CDR3 is TGTGCCAGCAGCCGGGATGGTAATGAAAAACTGTTTTTT.

This clone was detected a few times. The chain carries TRBV30 and TRBJ1-4; D is unresolved. CDR1 and CDR2 (germline): GTSNPN, SVGIG (reference sequence). There are 13 residues in the CDR3. With 1 base removed from V and 8 bases from J, the gap between germline ends came to 11 bases. Here the CDR3 DNA reads TGTGCCTGGAGTGCAACCCGACGGGAAAAACTGTTTTTT. Its translation is CAWSATRREKLFF.

This chain uses TRBV7-8 with TRBJ2-2; TRBD2 aligns across 8 bases. Germline V CDR1 and CDR2: SGHVS, FQNEAQ. J lost 2 bases, V lost 5 bases, and 7 bases had no gene match. CDR3 size: 16 residues. In nucleotides, the CDR3 is TGTGCCAGCAGCCTAATAGCGGGATCCAACACCGGGGAGCTGTTTTTT. The encoded protein is CASSLIAGSNTGELFF.